The next 30 T cell receptor beta chains were all read from a single sample in a study of T cell responses to AZD1222 COVID-19 vaccine. Data came from immunoSEQ multiplex PCR; TCRdb stores just in-frame clones and leaves some out. This sample yields about 82,000 clones, of which about 90% are seen a single time; less than 4% belongs to the top ten. The sequenced sample was peripheral blood, obtained 28 days after the second AZD1222 dose. Receptors originate from an adult who received the AZD1222 COVID-19 vaccine.

The chain employs TRBV6-1 and TRBJ2-5, with 7 bases matching TRBD2. Trimming removed 0 bases from V and 5 bases from J; junction bases left unmatched: 9. The CDR3 is 16 amino acids. Germline CDR1 reads MNHNS; CDR2 reads SASEGT. The CDR3 DNA sequence: TGTGCCAGCAGTGAAGCGCTCACGGGGGGACGGGAGACCCAGTACTTC. Encoded protein: CASSEALTGGRETQYF.

This clone has just a few counts. V is TRBV7-9 and J is TRBJ1-3, with D hard to call. Germline CDR1 reads SEHNR; CDR2 reads FQNEAQ (reference sequence). Between the trimmed V and J ends, which lost 2 bases and 0 bases, there was a span of 8 bases. This CDR3 has 15 amino acids. The CDR3: CASSLRTSSGNTIYF. The CDR3 DNA is TGTGCCAGCAGCTTAAGGACGAGCTCTGGAAACACCATATATTTT.

The rearrangement uses TRBV9 and TRBJ1-5; 7 bases are shared with TRBD1. The CDR3 consists of 14 residues. V shed 0 bases and J 5 bases; nucleotides not matched to a gene: 2. CDR1 and CDR2 (germline): SGDLS, YYNGEE. CDR3 protein: CASSVGQGDQPQHF. CDR3 coding DNA: TGTGCCAGCAGCGTAGGGCAGGGGGATCAGCCCCAGCATTTT.

The V call is TRBV7-9, the J call TRBJ2-2, with 8 bases aligning to TRBD1. J gave up 6 bases and V 5 bases, and 5 bases lay outside the gene matches. Germline-derived CDR1 and CDR2 are SEHNR and FQNEAQ (reference sequence). There are 14 residues in the CDR3. The CDR3, as DNA: TGTGCCAGCAGCGTACTACAGGGGGCCGGGGAGCTGTTTTTT. It codes for CASSVLQGAGELFF.

The rearrangement links TRBV6-5 to TRBJ1-5, with D perhaps matching TRBD1 (6 bases). Germline loops: CDR1 MNHEY, CDR2 SVGAGI. The CDR3 has 15 residues. The V and J ends lost 0 bases and 4 bases respectively, with 10 bases between them. CDR3 residues: CASSYSFGQNQPQHF. Here the CDR3 DNA reads TGTGCCAGCAGTTACTCGTTTGGACAGAATCAGCCCCAGCATTTT.

The V and J genes are TRBV10-2 and TRBJ1-1; perhaps TRBD1 as D (5 bases). This CDR3 comprises 14 residues. Germline V gene lookup returns CDR1 WSHSY and CDR2 SAAADI. Trimming shortened V by 2 bases and J by 4 bases, and 11 bases separated the two germline ends. CDR3 sequence reads: CASSETQGGTEAFF. DNA of the CDR3: TGCGCCAGCAGTGAGACCCAGGGTGGCACTGAAGCTTTCTTT.

This rearrangement joins TRBV7-2 to TRBJ2-7, with TRBD1 matching over 10 bases. CDR3 length equals 14 residues. Germline CDR1 and CDR2: SGHTA and FQGNSA. Trimming cost V 3 bases and J 6 bases; bases outside gene matches: 5. The CDR3 coding sequence is TGTGCCAGCAGCTTTGGGACAGGGGTGGCCGAGCAGTACTTC. This codes for CASSFGTGVAEQYF.

The J gene is TRBJ2-1, the V gene TRBV7-2; 11 positions match TRBD2. CDR3 length: 16 residues. Germline CDR1 reads SGHTA; CDR2 reads FQGNSA. The junction had 3 bases not matched to a gene; V was cut back by 2 bases and J by 3 bases. The CDR3 nucleotides are TGTGCCAGCAGCTTACTAGCGGGGGGCCTCTACAATGAGCAGTTCTTC. The encoded protein is CASSLLAGGLYNEQFF.

Concerning this clone: A read error may account for a junction end that differs from germline. This rearrangement joins TRBV7-2 to TRBJ2-6; no reliable D call. The CDR3 spans 17 residues. CDR1 and CDR2 (germline): SGHTA, FQGNSA. Here the CDR3 DNA reads TGTGCCAGCAGTTTAGTCGTAGGTTCTGGTGGGGCCAACGTCCTGACTTTC. It translates to CASSLVVGSGGANVLTF.

This CDR3 is CASSRSMNTEAFF. DNA of the CDR3: TGTGCCAGCAGCCGCTCTATGAACACTGAAGCTTTCTTT. The chain has TRBV7-2 and TRBJ1-1; no clear D. V lost 5 bases and J 0 bases, leaving 7 bases between the germline ends. CDR1 and CDR2 from the germline V gene are SGHTA and FQGNSA. This CDR3 contains 13 residues.

The rearrangement uses TRBV9 and TRBJ1-1, with TRBD1 matching over 8 bases. The CDR3 runs to 15 residues. In germline, CDR1 is SGDLS, CDR2 YYNGEE. The J segment lost 4 bases and the V segment lost 0 bases, leaving 5 bases of the junction unmatched. CDR3 nucleotides: TGTGCCAGCAGCGTAGATGTGACAGGGGTCACTGAAGCTTTCTTT. This encodes CASSVDVTGVTEAFF.

This clone was seen just once. The CDR3 sequence: CATVTGSCFCGYTF. The CDR3 bases are TGTGCCACCGTGACAGGGTCCTGTTTTTGCGGCTACACCTTC. The gene calls are TRBV15 and TRBJ1-2; 7 bases map to TRBD1. V lost 8 bases to trimming and J lost 8 bases; unmatched junction nucleotides: 14. CDR3 length: 14 amino acids. The germline V gene has CDR1 LNHNV and CDR2 YYDKDF (reference sequence).

The chain has TRBV11-2 and TRBJ2-7; 7 bases map to TRBD1. Germline V CDR1 and CDR2: SGHAT, FQNNGV. V trimming: 7 bases; J trimming: 6 bases; junction bases outside the gene matches: 6. This CDR3 has 12 residues. For the CDR3, the DNA is TGTGCCAGCACCCGACAGGGATCCGAGCAGTACTTC. Its translation: CASTRQGSEQYF.

The V gene is TRBV5-4, the J gene TRBJ2-5; perhaps D is TRBD1 or TRBD2 (6 bases each). CDR1 and CDR2 from the germline V gene are SGHNT and YYREEE (reference sequence). The CDR3 is 13 residues long. V was clipped by 4 bases and J by 5 bases, with 12 bases between them. The CDR3 here is CASSDRGPETQYF. DNA for the CDR3: TGTGCCAGCAGCGATCGGGGGCCGGAGACCCAGTACTTC.

This CDR3 reads CASSGLAYEQYF. CDR3 nucleotides: TGTGCCAGCAGCGGACTGGCCTACGAGCAGTACTTC. The chain uses TRBV6-2 or TRBV6-3 and TRBJ2-7; D perhaps matches TRBD2 (5 bases). The V gene lost 6 bases and the J gene lost 2 bases, with 8 bases spanning the gap. CDR1 is MNHEY, CDR2 SVGEGT, per germline. The CDR3 is 12 amino acids.

This chain uses TRBV6-5 with TRBJ1-1; D gene uncertain. Germline values: CDR1 MNHEY, CDR2 SVGAGI. The CDR3 sequence is 14 residues long. V lost 4 bases to trimming and J lost 0 bases, with 9 bases between them. CDR3 sequence: CASSFDNLNTEAFF. CDR3 coding DNA: TGTGCCAGCAGTTTCGACAATCTGAACACTGAAGCTTTCTTT.

The rearrangement links TRBV19 to TRBJ1-1; D is undetermined. Germline V gene lookup returns CDR1 LNHDA and CDR2 SQIVND (reference sequence). The CDR3 loop spans 15 amino acids. V shed 2 bases and J shed 0 bases, with 10 bases lying between them. CDR3 amino acids: CASSIKASLNTEAFF. For the CDR3, the DNA is TGTGCCAGTAGTATAAAAGCCAGTTTGAACACTGAAGCTTTCTTT.

The CDR3 region has the DNA TGTGCCAGCAGCTTCGGGGTGCCTTACAGCGAAGGCTACACCTTC. Its translation is CASSFGVPYSEGYTF. This chain connects TRBV11-3 to TRBJ1-2, with D hard to call. This CDR3 is 15 amino acids long. The germline CDR1 and CDR2 sequences are SGHNT and YENEEA. V shed 3 bases and J shed 8 bases, with 19 bases lying between them.

The chain recombines TRBV4-1 with TRBJ2-2, with a tentative D call TRBD2 (5 bases). The ends were cut back, 1 base at V and 5 bases at J, with 11 bases in the middle. The CDR3 is made up of 15 amino acids. Germline CDR1 MGHRA, CDR2 YSYEKL. The CDR3 sequence is CASSQGGRGTGELFF. CDR3 sequence (DNA): TGCGCCAGCAGCCAAGGGGGTCGCGGGACCGGGGAGCTGTTTTTT.

This chain uses TRBV19 with TRBJ1-4; the match to TRBD1 covers 9 bases. Germline V gene data show CDR1 as LNHDA and CDR2 as SQIVND (reference sequence). Unmatched junction bases numbered 2, after V lost 1 base and J lost 5 bases. CDR3 length: 15 residues. CDR3: CASSIGGQGNEKLFF. CDR3 sequence (DNA): TGTGCCAGTAGTATAGGGGGACAGGGCAATGAAAAACTGTTTTTT.

The chain carries TRBV28 and TRBJ1-1, with D hard to call. CDR1 is MDHEN, CDR2 SYDVKM, per germline. The CDR3 covers 17 residues. Trimming stripped 1 base from V and 4 bases from J, with 19 bases between. This CDR3 reads CASSLSPGFGWGTEAFF. The CDR3 DNA sequence: TGTGCCAGCAGTTTATCCCCGGGCTTCGGGTGGGGCACTGAAGCTTTCTTT.

This chain links TRBV10-3 with TRBJ1-1, with TRBD1 matching 8 bases. The CDR3 loop spans 16 amino acids. Germline values: CDR1 ENHRY, CDR2 SYGVKD. J lost 5 bases, V lost 3 bases, and 11 bases had no gene match. The CDR3: CAISDKGQGLRTEAFF. CDR3 bases: TGTGCCATCAGTGACAAAGGACAGGGTTTAAGGACTGAAGCTTTCTTT.

The table lists this clone with a count of one. The chain uses TRBV5-1 and TRBJ1-1; D possibly corresponds to TRBD1 (5 bases). Per the germline V gene, CDR1 is SGHRS and CDR2 is YFSETQ. CDR3 length: 17 residues. Trimming cost V 5 bases and J 6 bases, with 26 bases left between them. Here the CDR3 DNA reads TGCGCCAGCAGAGGCTACAACTATGGGGGAAACGTCGCTGAAGCTTTCTTT. Its protein product is CASRGYNYGGNVAEAFF.

The chain recombines TRBV7-9 with TRBJ2-3; 7 bases align to TRBD1. Losses at the gene ends were 5 bases for V and 6 bases for J; bases not matched to a gene: 8. The CDR3 covers 14 residues. CDR1 is SEHNR and CDR2 is FQNEAQ in the germline V gene (reference sequence). The DNA of the CDR3 is TGTGCCAGCAGCAAGGGACAGTCCAGGGATACGCAGTATTTT. Translation gives CASSKGQSRDTQYF.

This sequence joins TRBV19 and TRBJ1-1; no clear D gene. The CDR3 length is 13 residues. Trimming stripped 4 bases from V and 2 bases from J, with 8 bases between. The germline CDR1 and CDR2 sequences are LNHDA and SQIVND (reference sequence). The CDR3 is CASSTQINTEAFF. DNA of the CDR3: TGTGCCAGTAGTACACAGATTAACACTGAAGCTTTCTTT.

This sequence joins TRBV27 and TRBJ2-1; the D is unclear. With 3 bases removed from V and 5 bases from J, the gap between germline ends came to 14 bases. The CDR3 loop spans 15 amino acids. CDR1 MNHEY and CDR2 SMNVEV come from the germline V gene (reference sequence). The CDR3 DNA sequence: TGTGCCAGCAGTTTCAGGAGACGAACCGACAATGAGCAGTTCTTC. The encoded protein is CASSFRRRTDNEQFF.

This clone appeared once. The chain links TRBV6-5 to TRBJ1-2; 8 bases are a match to TRBD1. V shed 5 bases, J shed 6 bases, and the junction held 8 bases outside the gene matches. Germline CDR1 reads MNHEY; CDR2 reads SVGAGI. CDR3 length equals 14 residues. This CDR3 is CASSMAGGGNGYTF. As DNA, the CDR3 is TGTGCCAGCAGTATGGCAGGGGGCGGGAATGGCTACACCTTC.

V gene TRBV2 combines with J gene TRBJ2-7; D not certain. The germline V gene has CDR1 SNHLY and CDR2 FYNNEI. Deletions cut 2 bases from V and 11 bases from J, with 10 bases between. CDR3 size: 11 residues. The CDR3 sequence: CASSEPGREYF. In DNA, the CDR3 is TGTGCCAGCAGTGAACCGGGCCGGGAGTACTTC.

CDR3 sequence: CASSKWTGTNTGELFF. CDR3 in DNA: TGTGCCAGCAGCAAATGGACAGGGACGAACACCGGGGAGCTGTTTTTT. The chain carries TRBV7-9 and TRBJ2-2, with 8 bases aligning to TRBD1. This CDR3 comprises 16 residues. Germline CDR1 and CDR2: SEHNR and FQNEAQ (reference sequence). V lost 5 bases, J lost 0 bases, and 5 bases stayed unmatched.

In this sample, this clone turned up once. The chain uses TRBV3-1 (or the pseudogene TRBV3-2) and TRBJ1-2; D is ambiguous. The CDR3 covers 16 residues. From germline, CDR1 is LGHDT and CDR2 YNNKEL (reference sequence). V was trimmed by 1 base and J by 4 bases, leaving 16 bases between them. CDR3 protein: CASSQVVQQSPYGYTF. The CDR3 DNA follows: TGTGCCAGCAGCCAAGTGGTCCAGCAGTCTCCCTATGGCTACACCTTC.